Below, 6 T cell receptor beta chains from the same sample are listed, as sequenced in a study of cytomegalovirus exposure and HLA in healthy donors. The table came from immunoSEQ multiplex PCR; TCRdb's copy has only in-frame clones and leaves some out. The data hold under 150,000 clones, with approximately 84% observed a single time. The sequenced material came from PBMCs. These receptors originate from a woman aged 25 to 39 in good health and CMV-seronegative.

J is TRBJ2-7 and V is TRBV25-1, with D perhaps matching TRBD1 (5 bases). This CDR3 is 14 amino acids long. V lost 4 bases and J 1 base, leaving 11 bases between the germline ends. Germline V lookup: CDR1 MGHDK, CDR2 SYGVNS. CDR3 DNA: TGTGCCAGCAGTGTAGATCACAGGTCCTACGAGCAGTACTTC. It yields the protein CASSVDHRSYEQYF.

V and J are TRBV7-9 and TRBJ1-2, with D unresolved. The V end was cut by 5 bases, the J end by 4 bases, with 8 bases between. CDR1 is SEHNR, CDR2 FQNEAQ, per germline (reference sequence). The CDR3 runs to 12 residues. CDR3 sequence (DNA): TGTGCCAGCAGCCCCCGTGTCTATGGCTACACCTTC. It codes for CASSPRVYGYTF.

The chain couples TRBV5-6 to TRBJ2-7; 8 nucleotides align to TRBD2. Germline CDR1 SGHDT, CDR2 YYEEEE. The CDR3 length is 15 residues. Trimming took 2 bases from V and 5 from J; bases not matched to a gene: 9. The CDR3 spells CASSFRYGLANEQYF. The CDR3 DNA sequence: TGTGCCAGCAGCTTTCGGTACGGACTAGCAAACGAGCAGTACTTC.

The V and J genes are TRBV6-5 and TRBJ2-7, with 7 bases aligning to TRBD1. Trimming at V came to 4 bases and at J to 7 bases, leaving 13 bases not matched to a gene. The germline gives CDR1 MNHEY, CDR2 SVGAGI. The CDR3 length is 15 residues. CDR3 sequence (DNA): TGTGCCAGCAGTTTTGACAGGGATAATACGGGGGAGCAGTACTTC. Translated: CASSFDRDNTGEQYF.

V usage is TRBV28 and J usage is TRBJ1-5, with 9 bases that match TRBD1. The germline CDR1 and CDR2 sequences are MDHEN and SYDVKM. CDR3 length: 15 amino acids. Trimming cost V 5 bases and J 4 bases; bases outside gene matches: 6. DNA of the CDR3: TGTGCCAGCAGTATCTGGGACAGGGCTAATCAGCCCCAGCATTTT. Its translation is CASSIWDRANQPQHF.

The chain employs TRBV6-1 and TRBJ2-5, with TRBD2 as a possible D gene (5 bases). The germline V gene has CDR1 MNHNS and CDR2 SASEGT. This CDR3 is built from 14 residues. Trimming removed 2 bases from V and 5 bases from J, with 12 bases in between. DNA of the CDR3: TGTGCCAGCAGTGAACAACTAGGACGGGAGACCCAGTACTTC. It translates to CASSEQLGRETQYF.